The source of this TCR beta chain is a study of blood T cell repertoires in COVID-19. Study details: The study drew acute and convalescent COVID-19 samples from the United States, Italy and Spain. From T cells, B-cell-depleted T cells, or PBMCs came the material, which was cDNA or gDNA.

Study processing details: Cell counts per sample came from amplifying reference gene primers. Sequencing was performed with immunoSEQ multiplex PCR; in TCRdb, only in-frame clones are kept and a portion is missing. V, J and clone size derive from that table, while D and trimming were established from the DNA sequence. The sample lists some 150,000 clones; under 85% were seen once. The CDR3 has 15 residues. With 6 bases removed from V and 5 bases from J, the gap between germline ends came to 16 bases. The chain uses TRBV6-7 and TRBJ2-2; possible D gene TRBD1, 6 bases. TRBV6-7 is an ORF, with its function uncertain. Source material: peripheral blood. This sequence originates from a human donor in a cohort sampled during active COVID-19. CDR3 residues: CASRGARQTTGELFF. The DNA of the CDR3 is TGTGCCAGCAGGGGGGCTAGGCAGACGACCGGGGAGCTGTTTTTT.